This T cell receptor beta chain came from a study of blood T cell repertoires in COVID-19. Study in general: Material from acute and convalescent COVID-19 was sourced from the United States, Italy and Spain. PBMCs, B-cell-depleted T cells, or T cells provided the cDNA or gDNA that made up the material.

How the authors handled the data: The authors estimated nucleated cell counts from reference gene primer amplification. TCRdb's copy holds only in-frame clones and misses some; the assay was immunoSEQ multiplex PCR. The V and J calls and clone size come from that table; D and trimming were worked out from the DNA. This table holds about 210,000 clones, 65% to 90% found once. This TCR was sampled from a woman in her seventies with COVID-19, enrolled during active disease. Material: peripheral blood.

CDR3 DNA sequence: TGTGCCAGCAGCTCCTCCGGCGGGGGGAAAAATTATGGCTACACCTTC. As protein: CASSSSGGGKNYGYTF. The chain recombines TRBV7-2 with TRBJ1-2; D is perhaps TRBD1 (5 bases). The V gene lost 4 bases and the J gene lost 5 bases, with 20 bases spanning the gap. From germline, CDR1 is SGHTA and CDR2 FQGNSA. CDR3 length equals 16 residues.